Listed below are T cell receptor beta chains from one sample, sequenced in a study of human T cells and chemical hapten exposure. TCRdb fed the RACE reads into MiXCR, producing one record per CDR3 protein. Of roughly 190,000 distinct CDR3 sequences detected, 20% to 25% appear once; the ten largest clones hold about 6.7%. Here the sequenced sample was whole blood, taken in connection with sensitization to the hapten diphenylcyclopropenone (DPC). These receptors all stem from a woman aged 45-59 years with alopecia areata. Some clones in this sample may be carry-over from other donors' samples. The CDR3 runs from the conserved cysteine through the conserved F or W. The D gene is left open where the match is weak. Clone size is given for some rows only: seen once, a few or many times, or a class if the clone is expanded.

>-|TRBV29-1|-|TRBJ1-5
CSVAGEGHQPQHF
TGCAGCGTTGCAGGGGAAGGGCATCAGCCCCAGCATTTT
>-|TRBV29-1|TRBD1|TRBJ2-7
CSVEGQGQGEQYF
TGCAGCGTTGAAGGACAGGGACAAGGGGAGCAGTACTTC
>-|TRBV6-6|TRBD1|TRBJ1-3
CASSYDTGGSGNTIYF
TGTGCCAGCAGTTACGACACAGGGGGGTCTGGAAACACCATATATTTT
>-|TRBV24-1|-|TRBJ2-1
CATSDLAGPYNEQFF
TGTGCCACCAGTGATTTGGCGGGGCCCTACAATGAGCAGTTCTTC
>few|TRBV2|-|TRBJ2-1
CASSVVLQRGNEQFF
TGTGCCAGCAGTGTGGTTTTACAACGGGGGAATGAGCAGTTCTTC
>few|TRBV12-3/TRBV12-4|-|TRBJ2-7
CASSFGAGPYEQYF
TGTGCCAGCAGTTTCGGGGCAGGCCCCTACGAGCAGTACTTC
>-|TRBV12-3/TRBV12-4|TRBD1|TRBJ1-2
CASSTGTGVGGYTF
TGTGCCAGCAGTACTGGGACAGGGGTAGGTGGCTACACCTTC
>-|TRBV6-1|TRBD1|TRBJ1-5
CASSGNRGPNQPQHF
TGTGCCAGCAGTGGAAACAGGGGGCCGAATCAGCCCCAGCATTTT
>-|TRBV29-1|TRBD1|TRBJ2-6
CSVGDRGLSGANVLTF
TGCAGCGTTGGGGACAGGGGCCTCTCTGGGGCCAACGTCCTGACTTTC
>few|TRBV15|-|TRBJ1-4
CATSRGVINEKLFF
TGTGCCACCAGCAGGGGGGTTATCAATGAAAAACTGTTTTTT
>-|TRBV7-9|TRBD1|TRBJ1-3
CASSSTGEGNTIYF
TGTGCCAGCAGCTCCACAGGGGAAGGAAACACCATATATTTT
>-|TRBV5-6|-|TRBJ2-1
CASSPGGLRSYNEQFF
TGTGCCAGCAGCCCGGGTGGACTACGCTCCTACAATGAGCAGTTCTTC
>-|TRBV20-1|TRBD2|TRBJ2-7
CSPTQGAGGNEQYF
TGCAGCCCAACCCAAGGGGCCGGGGGGAACGAGCAGTACTTC
>few|TRBV5-1|-|TRBJ1-5
CASSLGGGIQPQHF
TGCGCCAGCAGCTTAGGGGGTGGTATTCAGCCCCAGCATTTT
>-|TRBV10-3|-|TRBJ2-7
CAISAGQNYEQYF
TGTGCCATCAGTGCCGGTCAAAACTACGAGCAGTACTTC
>-|TRBV9|TRBD2|TRBJ2-7
CASSRLAGGPQSEQYF
TGTGCCAGCAGTCGACTAGCGGGAGGGCCCCAAAGCGAGCAGTACTTC
>-|TRBV3-1|TRBD1|TRBJ1-2
CASSKRGQTMYGYTF
TGTGCCAGCAGCAAAAGGGGGCAGACCATGTATGGCTACACCTTC
>few|TRBV7-2|TRBD2|TRBJ2-5
CASSLASGLAGIWGGETQYF
TGTGCCAGCAGCTTAGCGTCAGGACTAGCGGGAATTTGGGGTGGGGAGACCCAGTACTTC
>many|TRBV2|-|TRBJ2-1
CASSPSMSYNEQFF
TGTGCCAGCAGTCCTAGCATGTCCTACAATGAGCAGTTCTTC
>-|TRBV14|TRBD2|TRBJ2-1
CASSQQILAGGNEQFF
TGTGCCAGCAGCCAACAGATACTAGCGGGTGGCAATGAGCAGTTCTTC
>-|TRBV7-2|TRBD1|TRBJ2-7
CASSPGQRYYEQYF
TGTGCCAGCAGTCCGGGACAGAGATACTACGAGCAGTACTTC
>few|TRBV6-5|-|TRBJ1-1
CASSYLRGVSGTEAFF
TGTGCCAGCAGTTACCTACGGGGGGTCAGTGGAACAGAAGCTTTCTTT
>-|TRBV11-1|-|TRBJ2-2
CASSPDRNTGELFF
TGTGCCAGCAGCCCGGACAGAAACACCGGGGAGCTGTTTTTT
>-|TRBV30|TRBD2|TRBJ2-1
CAWSLPTSGTYNEQFF
TGTGCCTGGAGTCTCCCGACTAGCGGGACTTACAATGAGCAGTTCTTC
>-|TRBV7-9|-|TRBJ1-5
CASSLENQPQHF
TGTGCCAGCAGCTTGGAAAATCAGCCCCAGCATTTT
>-|TRBV6-1|-|TRBJ2-2
CASSVPPFKIAENTGELFF
TGTGCCAGCAGTGTTCCGCCGTTCAAAATAGCGGAGAACACCGGGGAGCTGTTTTTT
>few|TRBV20-1|-|TRBJ1-1
CSARDDRNTEAFF
TGCAGTGCTAGAGACGACCGGAACACTGAAGCTTTCTTT
>-|TRBV12-3/TRBV12-4|-|TRBJ1-4
CASRDDGATNEKLFF
TGTGCCAGCAGAGATGACGGTGCAACTAATGAAAAACTGTTTTTT
>-|TRBV18|-|TRBJ1-4
CASSSGVVPATNEKLFF
TGTGCCAGCTCATCTGGGGTCGTTCCTGCAACTAATGAAAAACTGTTTTTT
>few|TRBV29-1|-|TRBJ1-1
CSTSRQNTEAFF
TGCAGCACTAGTCGCCAGAACACTGAAGCTTTCTTT
>few|TRBV11-2|-|TRBJ2-1
CASSWNLGSLPFF
TGTGCCAGCAGCTGGAACCTAGGCTCTCTCCCGTTCTTC
>few|TRBV19|TRBD2|TRBJ2-1
CASSTSGRASYNEQFF
TGTGCCAGTAGTACTAGCGGGAGGGCCTCCTACAATGAGCAGTTCTTC
>-|TRBV19|-|TRBJ2-1
CASMGRDEQFF
TGTGCCAGTATGGGGCGGGATGAGCAGTTCTTC
>few|TRBV29-1|-|TRBJ2-3
CSVEVGAVGDTQYF
TGCAGCGTTGAAGTCGGCGCCGTTGGAGATACGCAGTATTTT
>-|TRBV24-1|-|TRBJ2-1
CATSDSLVNEQFF
TGTGCCACCAGTGACTCACTTGTTAATGAGCAGTTCTTC
>few|TRBV7-2|TRBD2|TRBJ2-1
CASGRAWDNEQFF
TGTGCCAGCGGGAGGGCCTGGGACAATGAGCAGTTCTTC